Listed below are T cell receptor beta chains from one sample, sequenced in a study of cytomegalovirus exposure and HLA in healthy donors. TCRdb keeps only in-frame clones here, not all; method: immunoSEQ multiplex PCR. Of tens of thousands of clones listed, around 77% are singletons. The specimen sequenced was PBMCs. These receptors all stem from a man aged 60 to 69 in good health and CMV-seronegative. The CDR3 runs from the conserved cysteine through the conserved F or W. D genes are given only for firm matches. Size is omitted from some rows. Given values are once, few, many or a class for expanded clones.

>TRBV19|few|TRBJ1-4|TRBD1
CASSTRDSDEKLFF
TGTGCCAGTAGTACGAGGGACAGTGATGAAAAACTGTTTTTT
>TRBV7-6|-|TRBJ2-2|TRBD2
CASSLEVLAGDNTGELFF
TGTGCCAGCAGCCTAGAAGTACTAGCGGGGGATAACACCGGGGAGCTGTTTTTT
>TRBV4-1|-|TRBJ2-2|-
CASSPVFGELFF
TGCGCCAGCAGCCCCGTATTCGGGGAGCTGTTTTTT
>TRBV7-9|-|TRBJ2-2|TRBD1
CASSPGGTGELFF
TGTGCCAGCAGTCCAGGGGGCACCGGGGAGCTGTTTTTT
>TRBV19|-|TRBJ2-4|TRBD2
CASSMREGSAAKNIQYF
TGTGCCAGTAGTATGAGGGAGGGCTCGGCGGCCAAAAACATTCAGTACTTC
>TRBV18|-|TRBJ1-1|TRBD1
CASSLGTVNTEAFF
TGTGCCAGCTCACTGGGGACAGTGAACACTGAAGCTTTCTTT
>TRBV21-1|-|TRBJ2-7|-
CASNQGSEQYF
TGTGCCAGCAACCAGGGAAGCGAGCAGTACTTC
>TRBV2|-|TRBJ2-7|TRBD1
CASSKQGVGYEQYF
TGTGCCAGCAGCAAACAGGGGGTAGGCTACGAGCAGTACTTC
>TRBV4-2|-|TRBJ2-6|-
CASSPRGGSGANVLTF
TGTGCCAGCAGCCCTCGGGGTGGATCTGGGGCCAACGTCCTGACTTTC
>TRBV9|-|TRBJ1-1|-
CASSVHDRAEAFF
TGTGCCAGCAGCGTACATGACAGAGCTGAAGCTTTCTTT
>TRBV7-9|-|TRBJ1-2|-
CASTPTKESYGYTF
TGTGCCAGCACCCCCACGAAGGAGTCCTATGGCTACACCTTC
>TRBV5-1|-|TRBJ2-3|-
CASSLGGADTQYF
TGCGCCAGCAGCTTGGGGGGGGCAGATACGCAGTATTTT
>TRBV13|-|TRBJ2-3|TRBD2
CASSFRTSGSRGHTDTQYF
TGTGCCAGCAGCTTCAGGACTAGCGGGAGTAGGGGACACACAGATACGCAGTATTTT
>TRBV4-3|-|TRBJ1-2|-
CASSPGPYGYTF
TGCGCCAGCAGCCCGGGTCCCTATGGCTACACCTTC
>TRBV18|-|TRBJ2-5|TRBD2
CASRPPSGRPTQETQYF
TGTGCCAGCCGGCCCCCTAGCGGGCGGCCGACCCAAGAGACCCAGTACTTC
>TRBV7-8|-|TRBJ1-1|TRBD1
CASETRTGNTEAFF
TGTGCCAGCGAAACCAGGACAGGGAACACTGAAGCTTTCTTT
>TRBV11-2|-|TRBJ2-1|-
CASSSTGVRFF
TGTGCCAGCAGCTCAACGGGAGTGCGGTTCTTC
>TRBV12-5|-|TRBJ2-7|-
CASGSLYEQYF
TGTGCTAGTGGTTCACTTTACGAGCAGTACTTC
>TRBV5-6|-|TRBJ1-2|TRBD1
CASSLGTAKANYGYTF
TGTGCCAGCAGCCTCGGGACAGCTAAAGCTAACTATGGCTACACCTTC
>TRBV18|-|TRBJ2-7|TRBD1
CASSPQGQVDSYEQYF
TGTGCCAGCTCACCTCAAGGACAGGTAGACTCCTACGAGCAGTACTTC
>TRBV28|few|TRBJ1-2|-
CATRQIYGYPF
TGTGCCACTCGACAGATTTATGGCTACCCCTTC
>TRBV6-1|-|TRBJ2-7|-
CASSEVRGYEQYF
TGTGCCAGCAGTGAAGTACGGGGATACGAGCAGTACTTC
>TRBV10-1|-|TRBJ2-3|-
CASSDQVDTQYF
TGCGCCAGCAGCGACCAGGTGGATACGCAGTATTTT
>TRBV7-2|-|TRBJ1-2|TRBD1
CASSRDRAHPF
TGTGCCAGCAGCCGGGACAGGGCCCACCCCTTC
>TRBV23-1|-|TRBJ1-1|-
CASSQFPDRGAEAFF
TGCGCCAGCAGTCAATTTCCTGACCGAGGCGCTGAAGCTTTCTTT
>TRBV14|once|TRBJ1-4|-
CASSQVRPLFSTNEKLFF
TGTGCCAGCAGCCAAGTCAGGCCCCTGTTTTCAACTAATGAAAAACTGTTTTTT
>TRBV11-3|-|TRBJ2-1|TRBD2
CASSLRLAGGPNEQFF
TGTGCCAGCAGCTTAAGACTAGCGGGAGGGCCAAATGAGCAGTTCTTC
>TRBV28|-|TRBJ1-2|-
CASRGGANYGYTF
TGTGCCAGCAGGGGGGGAGCTAACTATGGCTACACCTTC
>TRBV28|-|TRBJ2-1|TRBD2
CASPPLAGGFSYNEQFF
TGTGCCAGCCCCCCCCTAGCGGGAGGTTTCTCCTACAATGAGCAGTTCTTC
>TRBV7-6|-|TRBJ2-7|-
CASSPSGSHEQYF
TGTGCCAGCAGCCCAAGCGGGTCCCACGAGCAGTACTTC
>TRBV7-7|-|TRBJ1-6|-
CASSSTTRWNSPLHF
TGTGCTAGCAGTAGTACGACACGCTGGAATTCACCCCTCCACTTT
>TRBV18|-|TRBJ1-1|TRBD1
CASSPQGANTEAFF
TGTGCCAGCTCACCACAGGGGGCGAACACTGAAGCTTTCTTT
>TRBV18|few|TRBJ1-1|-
CASSPLGVGTLNTEAFF
TGTGCCAGCTCACCACTGGGCGTGGGCACTTTGAACACTGAAGCTTTCTTT
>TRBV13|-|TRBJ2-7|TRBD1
CASSSTGGRYEQYF
TGTGCCAGCAGCTCCACAGGGGGCCGCTACGAGCAGTACTTC
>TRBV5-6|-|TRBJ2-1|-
CASSLRGFVTIEQFF
TGTGCCAGCAGCTTACGAGGGTTCGTAACGATTGAGCAGTTCTTC
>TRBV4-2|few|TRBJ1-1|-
CASSPGVTEAFF
TGTGCCAGCAGCCCGGGGGTAACTGAAGCTTTCTTT
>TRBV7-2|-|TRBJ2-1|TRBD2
CASSRPSGRALKQFF
TGTGCCAGCAGCCGCCCTAGCGGGAGGGCCCTTAAGCAGTTCTTC
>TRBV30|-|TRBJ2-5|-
CAWSTRVTETQYF
TGTGCCTGGAGTACTAGGGTGACCGAGACCCAGTACTTC
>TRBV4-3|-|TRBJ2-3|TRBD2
CASSQERREPTDTQYF
TGCGCCAGCAGCCAAGAAAGGCGGGAGCCCACAGATACGCAGTATTTT
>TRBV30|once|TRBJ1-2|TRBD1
CAWSARSPNRGRGGYTF
TGTGCCTGGAGTGCTAGATCTCCCAACAGGGGGCGAGGTGGCTACACCTTC
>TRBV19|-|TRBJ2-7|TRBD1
CASSPGDRATYEQYF
TGTGCCAGTAGCCCCGGAGACAGGGCAACCTACGAGCAGTACTTC
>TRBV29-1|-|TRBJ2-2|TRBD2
CSVPGRTGELFF
TGCAGCGTCCCCGGGAGGACCGGGGAGCTGTTTTTT
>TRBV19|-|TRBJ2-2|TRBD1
CASRRQGTNTGELFF
TGTGCCAGTAGGCGACAGGGCACGAACACCGGGGAGCTGTTTTTT
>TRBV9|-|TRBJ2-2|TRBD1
CASSDRRGQTSNTGELFF
TGTGCCAGCAGCGATCGTAGGGGGCAAACCTCGAACACCGGGGAGCTGTTTTTT
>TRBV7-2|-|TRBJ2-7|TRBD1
CASSLGDRVGHEQYF
TGTGCCAGCAGCTTAGGGGACAGGGTCGGGCACGAGCAGTACTTC
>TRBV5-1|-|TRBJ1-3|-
CASSTGDDSGNTIYF
TGCGCCAGCAGCACCGGAGACGACTCTGGAAACACCATATATTTT
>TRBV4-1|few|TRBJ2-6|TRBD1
CASSRRDRVQGQGASGANVLTF
TGCGCCAGCAGCCGAAGAGACAGGGTGCAGGGACAGGGGGCCTCTGGGGCCAACGTCCTGACTTTC
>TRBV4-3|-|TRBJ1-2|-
CASSRRTVANYGYTF
TGCGCCAGCAGCCGGAGGACAGTTGCTAACTATGGCTACACCTTC